A selection of T cell receptor beta chains follows, all from one sample in a study of Ad26.COV2.S vaccination and SARS-CoV-2 variants. The assay was immunoSEQ multiplex PCR, and TCRdb's table has in-frame clones only and misses some. The sample lists about 180,000 clones; about 83% were seen once. This sample comprised peripheral blood, obtained after recovery from COVID-19. These receptors came from a human donor who had recovered from COVID-19. The CDR3 runs from the conserved cysteine through the conserved F or W. The order of the fields is D gene, V gene, J gene, CDR3 protein, CDR3 DNA. A D gene is named only where the DNA matches it firmly.

D gene: TRBD1; V gene: TRBV11-1; J gene: TRBJ2-7; CDR3 protein: CASRPGGTGGGEQYF; CDR3 DNA: TGTGCCAGCCGACCCGGGGGCACAGGGGGTGGCGAGCAGTACTTC
D gene: TRBD1; V gene: TRBV24-1; J gene: TRBJ2-2; CDR3 protein: CATSDTGGTDHTGELFF; CDR3 DNA: TGTGCCACCAGTGACACCGGTGGGACAGACCACACCGGGGAGCTGTTTTTT
D gene: TRBD1; V gene: TRBV9; J gene: TRBJ1-5; CDR3 protein: CASSGQGTANQPQHF; CDR3 DNA: TGTGCCAGCAGCGGCCAGGGGACAGCTAATCAGCCCCAGCATTTT
D gene: TRBD1; V gene: TRBV27; J gene: TRBJ1-2; CDR3 protein: CASSLKPGQGAGGYTF; CDR3 DNA: TGTGCCAGCAGTTTAAAGCCCGGGCAGGGGGCGGGGGGCTACACCTTC
D gene: .; V gene: TRBV10-3; J gene: TRBJ1-2; CDR3 protein: CATRPGTQNYGYTF; CDR3 DNA: TGTGCCACCCGTCCGGGCACACAAAACTATGGCTACACCTTC
D gene: TRBD2; V gene: TRBV5-1; J gene: TRBJ2-7; CDR3 protein: CASSGGDPSYEQYF; CDR3 DNA: TGCGCCAGCAGCGGGGGGGACCCCTCCTACGAGCAGTACTTC
D gene: .; V gene: TRBV2; J gene: TRBJ1-4; CDR3 protein: CASSEGEKLFF; CDR3 DNA: TGTGCCAGCAGTGAGGGTGAAAAACTGTTTTTT
D gene: .; V gene: TRBV7-9; J gene: TRBJ2-6; CDR3 protein: CASSLEGHRANVLTF; CDR3 DNA: TGTGCCAGCAGCTTAGAGGGACATAGGGCCAACGTCCTGACTTTC
D gene: .; V gene: TRBV6-5; J gene: TRBJ1-1; CDR3 protein: CASSYRNTEAFF; CDR3 DNA: TGTGCCAGCAGTTACCGGAACACTGAAGCTTTCTTT
D gene: .; V gene: TRBV15; J gene: TRBJ2-5; CDR3 protein: CATSRTDGTQYF; CDR3 DNA: TGTGCCACCAGCAGGACAGACGGGACCCAGTACTTC
D gene: TRBD2; V gene: TRBV6-6; J gene: TRBJ2-4; CDR3 protein: CASSRASGSKDIQYF; CDR3 DNA: TGTGCCAGCAGTAGGGCTAGCGGGAGTAAGGACATTCAGTACTTC